Shown below are 27 T cell receptor beta chains from a single sample sequenced in a study of blood T cells in healthy people across ages. The use of a sample-barcoded 5' primer and a J-beta primer mix characterized a second PCR of roughly 7 to 12 cycles. TCRdb fed the 5' RACE reads into MiXCR, producing one record per CDR3 protein. This table has about 620,000 distinct CDR3 sequences, about 51% appearing once. The source material was blood. These receptors all come from a woman of 80 years or more in good health.

The chain carries TRBV20-1 and TRBJ2-4, with 12 bases matching TRBD2. The J call may be incorrect, as the DNA end agrees better with TRBJ2-7. Germline lookup yields CDR1 DFQATT and CDR2 SNEGSKA (reference sequence). CDR3 length: 13 residues. The CDR3: CSAASGGAYEQYF. CDR3 coding DNA: TGCAGTGCCGCTAGCGGGGGGGCCTACGAGCAGTACTTC.

The sample holds many counts of this clonotype. This chain joins TRBV5-1 and TRBJ2-3; 10 bases are a match to TRBD2. Per germline, CDR1 SGHRS and CDR2 YFSETQ. V dropped 1 base and J dropped 5; count of bases not matched to a gene: 7. This CDR3 comprises 16 residues. The CDR3 DNA reads TGCGCCAGCAGCTTGTTTACTAGCGGGGTAATAGATACGCAGTATTTT. Amino acid sequence: CASSLFTSGVIDTQYF.

This chain links TRBV2 with TRBJ1-3; 9 bases line up with TRBD1. The CDR3 covers 21 residues. Germline V gene data show CDR1 as SNHLY and CDR2 as FYNNEI. After removal of 6 bases from V and 1 base from J, the junction contained 22 bases not matched to a gene. The CDR3 DNA reads TGTGCCAGCAGGGACAGGGGATCGCTTGGATCAGCGAGGGGATCTGGAAACACCATATATTTT. Protein: CASRDRGSLGSARGSGNTIYF.

V and J are TRBV5-6 and TRBJ2-7, with D tentatively TRBD2 (5 bases). In germline, CDR1 is SGHDT, CDR2 YYEEEE. The V end was cut by 7 bases, the J end by 0 bases, with 17 bases between. The CDR3 length is 15 residues. CDR3 in DNA: TGTGCCAGCGCTATCCGGGGATTCCGCTCCTACGAGCAGTACTTC. Its translation: CASAIRGFRSYEQYF.

This clonotype was counted at least ten times. The chain employs TRBV10-3 and TRBJ2-1; 10 bases are a match to TRBD2. This CDR3 region has 17 residues. Germline values: CDR1 ENHRY, CDR2 SYGVKD. The V and J ends lost 2 bases and 4 bases, in that order; junction bases with no gene match: 8. The CDR3 DNA sequence: TGTGCCATCAGTGAGCGAACTAGCGGGACGCTGTACAATGAGCAGTTCTTC. Residues: CAISERTSGTLYNEQFF.

Concerning this clonotype: A read error may be the cause here, since a much bigger clone is one base away. The chain has TRBV28 and TRBJ2-1; tentatively, D is TRBD1 or TRBD2 (6 bases each). The CDR3 is 16 amino acids. CDR1 and CDR2 from the germline V gene are MDHEN and SYDVKM. DNA for the CDR3: TGTGCCAGCAGTTCGTTAAGGGGGGAGGTCTACAATAAGCAGTTCTTC. Translated, it gives CASSSLRGEVYNKQFF.

With respect to this clonotype: This may arise from a read error, as a much more abundant clone is one base away. In DNA form, the CDR3 reads TGTGCCAGCAGCGTAGGCGGTAGCGGGAATTCCTACAATGAGCAGTACTTC. Amino acids: CASSVGGSGNSYNEQYF. The chain uses TRBV9 and TRBJ2-1; 8 bases match TRBD2. TRBJ2-7 explains the end of the DNA better; the J call may be wrong. The length of the CDR3 is 17 residues. The germline V gene encodes CDR1 SGDLS and CDR2 YYNGEE.

This clonotype was detected many times. This chain uses TRBV6-5 with TRBJ2-1; TRBD1 might be the D (7 bases). Germline lookup yields CDR1 MNHEY and CDR2 SVGAGI. The CDR3 has 15 amino acids. The V end lost 5 bases, the J end lost 4 bases, and 15 bases lay between the germline ends. The CDR3 coding sequence is TGTGCCAGCAGTGCGGCCCCAGGGGGGTACAATGAGCAGTTCTTC. As protein: CASSAAPGGYNEQFF.

The V call is TRBV12-3 or TRBV12-4, the J call TRBJ2-3; TRBD1 might be the D (5 bases). V lost 3 bases and J 6 bases, leaving 13 bases between the germline ends. The CDR3 runs 14 residues. CDR3 bases: TGTGCCAGCAGTTTTCGCGTAGGGGCGGATACGCAGTATTTT. Protein product: CASSFRVGADTQYF.

J is TRBJ1-6 and V is TRBV28; TRBD1 agrees at 7 bases. The V gene end was trimmed by 4 bases and the J gene end by 5 bases; junction bases not matched to a gene: 2. The germline gives CDR1 MDHEN, CDR2 SYDVKM. The CDR3 is 14 amino acids. CDR3 bases: TGTGCCAGCAGTTGGACAGGCCATAATTCACCCCTCCACTTT. It is translated as CASSWTGHNSPLHF.

This clonotype was observed many times. The genes are TRBV4-2 and TRBJ2-3; D might be TRBD2 (7 bases). The CDR3 covers 17 residues. Trimming pared 3 bases from V and 2 bases from J, leaving 18 bases between. Germline V gives CDR1 LGHNA, CDR2 YNFKEQ. CDR3 DNA sequence: TGTGCCAGCAGCCACTTCGGGGGGCCCTCTGTCACAGATACGCAGTATTTT. Its protein product is CASSHFGGPSVTDTQYF.

This clonotype was counted ten times or more. The chain recombines TRBV12-3 or TRBV12-4 with TRBJ2-4; D is undetermined. V was pared by 3 bases and J by 0 bases, with 6 bases between. The CDR3 totals 14 residues. CDR3 nucleotides: TGTGCCAGCAGTTTTCATGTAGCCAAAAACATTCAGTACTTC. The encoded protein is CASSFHVAKNIQYF.

The CDR3 sequence is CSARTGNYEQYF. The CDR3 bases are TGCAGTGCAAGGACAGGGAACTACGAGCAGTACTTC. The V and J genes are TRBV20-1 and TRBJ2-5, with TRBD1 matching 8 bases. The DNA end favors TRBJ2-7, so the J call may be wrong. The CDR3 spans 12 residues. Germline values: CDR1 DFQATT, CDR2 SNEGSKA (reference sequence).

This clonotype was recorded many times. The rearrangement links TRBV6-6 to TRBJ2-1, with D possibly TRBD1 on 5 matching bases. Germline CDR1 and CDR2: MNHNY and SVGAGI (reference sequence). The CDR3 covers 13 residues. This CDR3 reads CPWVGRTYNEQFF. Written as DNA, the CDR3 is TGTCCCTGGGTGGGGCGGACCTACAATGAGCAGTTCTTC.

The rearrangement joins TRBV7-8 to TRBJ2-2, with 8 bases lining up with TRBD1. CDR1 is SGHVS, CDR2 FQNEAQ, per germline. The trim removed 4 bases at V and 5 bases at J, leaving 6 bases unmatched. The CDR3 covers 15 residues. Here the CDR3 reads CASSWDRRETGELFF. The CDR3 nucleotides read TGTGCCAGCAGCTGGGACAGGAGGGAGACCGGGGAGCTGTTTTTT.

This clonotype was counted a few times. The gene calls are TRBV20-1 and TRBJ2-1; 8 bases map to TRBD1. Germline V gives CDR1 DFQATT, CDR2 SNEGSKA (reference sequence). The CDR3 runs to 18 residues. Unmatched junction bases numbered 16, after V lost 1 base and J lost 5 bases. The CDR3 sequence: CSARAKTGEKGWNNEQFF. DNA for the CDR3: TGCAGTGCTAGAGCTAAGACAGGGGAAAAGGGTTGGAACAATGAGCAGTTCTTC.

The chain's CDR3 is CASSSRLAESSGANVLTF. CDR3 nucleotides: TGTGCCAGCAGCTCCAGACTAGCGGAAAGCTCTGGGGCCAACGTCCTGACTTTC. V usage is TRBV7-2 and J usage is TRBJ2-6; 9 bases fit TRBD2. V lost 4 bases and J lost 0; bases outside the gene matches: 7. The CDR3 has 18 amino acids. Germline values: CDR1 SGHTA, CDR2 FQGNSA.

The V and J genes are TRBV5-1 and TRBJ2-1; D call uncertain. Looked up from germline, CDR1 is SGHRS and CDR2 is YFSETQ. This CDR3 is built from 14 residues. Trimming pared 0 bases from V and 5 bases from J, leaving 9 bases between. As DNA, the CDR3 is TGCGCCAGCAGCTTGGGAAGACTGGACAATGAGCAGTTCTTC. Its translation: CASSLGRLDNEQFF.

The chain combines TRBV6-6 with TRBJ2-1; TRBD2 agrees at 9 bases. V was pared by 11 bases and J by 2 bases, with 16 bases of the junction left unmatched. The CDR3 is 17 amino acids. Germline V CDR1 and CDR2: MNHNY, SVGAGI (reference sequence). This CDR3 is CAGTATGGGGTYNEQFF. CDR3 DNA: TGTGCCGGCACCGCGACGGGCGGGGGGGGTACCTACAATGAGCAGTTCTTC.

The chain has TRBV5-1 and TRBJ2-7; D gene uncertain. The CDR3 has 13 amino acids. Germline lookup yields CDR1 SGHRS and CDR2 YFSETQ. Trimming stripped 1 base from V and 7 bases from J, with 12 bases between. CDR3 residues: CASSLPGAMEQYF. The CDR3 DNA sequence: TGCGCCAGCAGCTTGCCTGGCGCTATGGAGCAGTACTTC.

This clonotype is a singleton in its sample. The gene calls are TRBV18 and TRBJ2-7; TRBD1 might be the D (6 bases). Germline lookup yields CDR1 KGHSH and CDR2 LQKENI. V lost 5 bases and J lost 0, with 20 bases in between. The CDR3 consists of 17 residues. The DNA for the CDR3 is TGTGCCAGCTCAACAGGGCCTACCATGAAAAGCTCCTACGAGCAGTACTTC. Its protein is CASSTGPTMKSSYEQYF.

This clonotype was seen ten or more times. The J gene is TRBJ2-1, the V gene TRBV28; D is ambiguous. The length of the CDR3 is 11 residues. The V end lost 4 bases, the J end lost 5 bases, and 3 bases lay between the germline ends. Germline values: CDR1 MDHEN, CDR2 SYDVKM. The CDR3 region has the DNA TGTGCCAGCAGTTCTAACAATGAGCAGTTCTTC. Translation: CASSSNNEQFF.

The genes are TRBV15 and TRBJ2-1, with D perhaps matching TRBD2 (7 bases). CDR1 and CDR2 (germline): LNHNV, YYDKDF (reference sequence). The CDR3 runs to 16 residues. V was shortened by 5 bases and J by 0 bases, with 14 bases between the two germline ends. CDR3: CATSYPRGASYNEQFF. The CDR3 nucleotides read TGTGCCACCAGCTATCCCCGGGGGGCCTCCTACAATGAGCAGTTCTTC.

The chain carries TRBV30 and TRBJ2-5; 10 nucleotides line up with TRBD2. The end of the DNA is better explained by TRBJ2-7, so the J call may be wrong. The CDR3 length is 15 residues. Looked up from germline, CDR1 is GTSNPN and CDR2 is SVGIG (reference sequence). For the CDR3, the DNA is TGTGCCGGTAGGATTAGCGGGGGGTTTCCGATCGAGCAGTACTTC. Amino acid sequence: CAGRISGGFPIEQYF.

This clonotype was observed a handful of times. This chain connects TRBV24-1 to TRBJ2-1, with 8 positions matching TRBD1. The V gene end was trimmed by 6 bases and the J gene end by 3 bases; junction bases not matched to a gene: 9. CDR1 and CDR2 from the germline V gene are KGHDR and SFDVKD. The CDR3 is 16 residues long. The CDR3 DNA reads as TGTGCCACCAGTCGCCCAGGGGGCCAAGACTACAATGAGCAGTTCTTC. Translation: CATSRPGGQDYNEQFF.

J is TRBJ2-1 and V is TRBV7-2; TRBD2 matches 8 bases. The germline V gene has CDR1 SGHTA and CDR2 FQGNSA. J lost 6 bases, V lost 2 bases, and 12 bases had no gene match. The CDR3 sequence is 17 residues long. The CDR3: CASSLFPPGLAVNEQFF. CDR3 sequence (DNA): TGTGCCAGCAGCTTATTCCCCCCCGGACTAGCTGTCAATGAGCAGTTCTTC.

Many counts were recorded for this clonotype. The chain is built from TRBV6-6 and TRBJ1-6, with D tentatively TRBD1 (6 bases). CDR3 length: 15 residues. V lost 7 bases and J 9 bases, leaving 19 bases between the germline ends. CDR1 and CDR2 (germline): MNHNY, SVGAGI (reference sequence). The CDR3 loop is CASNTGTPVGSPLHF. As DNA, the CDR3 is TGTGCCAGCAACACCGGGACACCGGTGGGTTCACCCCTCCACTTT.